Listed below are T cell receptor beta chains from one sample, sequenced in a study of T cell responses to AZD1222 COVID-19 vaccine. Repertoires were generated with immunoSEQ multiplex PCR, while TCRdb's copy carries only in-frame clones and drops some. Among about 75,000 clones listed, approximately 89% were seen once. Sample: peripheral blood, taken 28 days after the second dose of the MenACWY control vaccine. The receptors stem from an adult who received the MenACWY meningococcal vaccine as a control. CDR3s include the opening cysteine and the closing phenylalanine or tryptophan. Fields, in order: D gene, J gene, clone size, V gene, CDR3 DNA, CDR3 protein. The D gene is left open where the match is weak. Only some rows state a clone size, as once, few, many or a class for expanded clones.

d_gene: -; j_gene: TRBJ1-2; abundance: few; v_gene: TRBV18; CDR3nt: TGTGCCAGCTCACCGGACAGCCAGGGTACAGGCTACACCTTC; CDR3aa: CASSPDSQGTGYTF
d_gene: TRBD1; j_gene: TRBJ1-2; abundance: -; v_gene: TRBV5-1; CDR3nt: TGCGCCAGCAGAATGGACAGGGGGCATGGCTACACCTTC; CDR3aa: CASRMDRGHGYTF
d_gene: -; j_gene: TRBJ2-7; abundance: -; v_gene: TRBV20-1; CDR3nt: TGCAGTGCTAGTATTTTCGGAGGGGCCTACGAGCAGTACTTC; CDR3aa: CSASIFGGAYEQYF
d_gene: -; j_gene: TRBJ1-4; abundance: -; v_gene: TRBV10-3; CDR3nt: TGTGCCATCAGTGAATCAGTAGGGGGTGGAGAAAAACTGTTTTTT; CDR3aa: CAISESVGGGEKLFF
d_gene: -; j_gene: TRBJ2-7; abundance: -; v_gene: TRBV4-3; CDR3nt: TGCGCCAGCAGCCGAGATTCAGGGGTCCACGAGCAGTACTTC; CDR3aa: CASSRDSGVHEQYF
d_gene: TRBD2; j_gene: TRBJ2-3; abundance: -; v_gene: TRBV10-1; CDR3nt: TGCGCCAGCAGCCCCATGTGGGGACTAGCATGTGATACGCAGTATTTT; CDR3aa: CASSPMWGLACDTQYF
d_gene: TRBD2; j_gene: TRBJ2-5; abundance: -; v_gene: TRBV12-3/TRBV12-4; CDR3nt: TGTGCCAGGACTAGCGGGGCGCCAGAGACCCAGTACTTC; CDR3aa: CARTSGAPETQYF
d_gene: -; j_gene: TRBJ2-5; abundance: -; v_gene: TRBV12-3/TRBV12-4; CDR3nt: TGTGCCAGCAGTTTAGCTGGGTTGGAGACCCAGTACTTC; CDR3aa: CASSLAGLETQYF
d_gene: TRBD1; j_gene: TRBJ1-1; abundance: few; v_gene: TRBV3-1/TRBV3-2; CDR3nt: TGTGCCAGCAGCCATCGACAGGGTTGGAACACTGAAGCTTTCTTT; CDR3aa: CASSHRQGWNTEAFF
d_gene: -; j_gene: TRBJ1-2; abundance: -; v_gene: TRBV4-1; CDR3nt: TGCGCCAGCAGCCAAGAGGGCACCAATCTCTATGGCTACACCTTC; CDR3aa: CASSQEGTNLYGYTF
d_gene: -; j_gene: TRBJ2-7; abundance: -; v_gene: TRBV6-5; CDR3nt: TGTGCCAGCCGCCAGACTCCGGGCGAGCAGTACTTC; CDR3aa: CASRQTPGEQYF
d_gene: -; j_gene: TRBJ2-3; abundance: -; v_gene: TRBV12-3/TRBV12-4; CDR3nt: TGTGCCAGCAGCGGGGACGCAGATACGCAGTATTTT; CDR3aa: CASSGDADTQYF
d_gene: -; j_gene: TRBJ1-2; abundance: -; v_gene: TRBV5-5; CDR3nt: TGTGCCAGCAGCCTACAGGGCGATGGCTACACCTTC; CDR3aa: CASSLQGDGYTF
d_gene: -; j_gene: TRBJ1-4; abundance: -; v_gene: TRBV14; CDR3nt: TGTGCCAGCAGCCAAGTCGGCTGGGATGGGGAAAAACTGTTTTTT; CDR3aa: CASSQVGWDGEKLFF
d_gene: TRBD1; j_gene: TRBJ2-7; abundance: -; v_gene: TRBV7-9; CDR3nt: TGTGCCAGCAGCTTAGGGACAGGGTTCGACGAGCAGTACTTC; CDR3aa: CASSLGTGFDEQYF
d_gene: -; j_gene: TRBJ2-3; abundance: -; v_gene: TRBV7-8; CDR3nt: TGTGCCAGCAGCTTAGCGGACTCGCAGTATTTT; CDR3aa: CASSLADSQYF
d_gene: -; j_gene: TRBJ2-7; abundance: -; v_gene: TRBV2; CDR3nt: TGTGCCAGCAGTGGACAAGGGCTTGGCACCTACGAGCAGTACTTC; CDR3aa: CASSGQGLGTYEQYF
d_gene: TRBD1; j_gene: TRBJ1-5; abundance: -; v_gene: TRBV6-6; CDR3nt: TGTGCCAGCAGTTACATGTCAGGGGGCGCAGGTCAGCCCCAGCATTTT; CDR3aa: CASSYMSGGAGQPQHF
d_gene: -; j_gene: TRBJ1-4; abundance: -; v_gene: TRBV25-1; CDR3nt: TGTGCCAGCAGTGAATTCAAAAGCCGGTCCGATGAAAAACTGTTTTTT; CDR3aa: CASSEFKSRSDEKLFF
d_gene: TRBD1; j_gene: TRBJ1-4; abundance: -; v_gene: TRBV19; CDR3nt: TGTGCCAGTAGTGTTGAGACAGGGGTTAATGAAAAACTGTTTTTT; CDR3aa: CASSVETGVNEKLFF
d_gene: -; j_gene: TRBJ2-7; abundance: -; v_gene: TRBV3-1/TRBV3-2; CDR3nt: TGTGCCAGCAGCCAAGTTGGGGACATTTCCTACGAGCAGTACTTC; CDR3aa: CASSQVGDISYEQYF
d_gene: TRBD1; j_gene: TRBJ2-3; abundance: -; v_gene: TRBV10-3; CDR3nt: TGTGCCATCAGTGAAGGTGAGGGACAGGGGCGAGATACGCAGTATTTT; CDR3aa: CAISEGEGQGRDTQYF
d_gene: TRBD2; j_gene: TRBJ2-1; abundance: once; v_gene: TRBV12-5; CDR3nt: TGTGCTAGTGGTTGGACCGGGACTAGAAACAATGAGCAGTTCTTC; CDR3aa: CASGWTGTRNNEQFF
d_gene: TRBD2; j_gene: TRBJ2-2; abundance: -; v_gene: TRBV4-3; CDR3nt: TGCGCCAGCAGCCAAGATAAGCGGGGGACTACCGGGGAGCTGTTTTTT; CDR3aa: CASSQDKRGTTGELFF
d_gene: TRBD2; j_gene: TRBJ2-3; abundance: -; v_gene: TRBV11-1; CDR3nt: TGTGCCAGCAGCTTGCGGACTAGCGGGAGCACAGATACGCAGTATTTT; CDR3aa: CASSLRTSGSTDTQYF
d_gene: -; j_gene: TRBJ2-1; abundance: once; v_gene: TRBV3-1/TRBV3-2; CDR3nt: TGTGCCAGCAGCCAAGATCGGGGACCCAATGAGCAGTTCTTC; CDR3aa: CASSQDRGPNEQFF
d_gene: -; j_gene: TRBJ1-1; abundance: -; v_gene: TRBV5-1; CDR3nt: TGCGCCAGCAGCTCGGGACGGATGAACACTGAAGCTTTCTTT; CDR3aa: CASSSGRMNTEAFF
d_gene: -; j_gene: TRBJ1-2; abundance: -; v_gene: TRBV19; CDR3nt: TGTGCCAGTAGTCCTCGGAGACAGCGAGACTATGGCTACACCTTC; CDR3aa: CASSPRRQRDYGYTF
d_gene: -; j_gene: TRBJ2-1; abundance: -; v_gene: TRBV9; CDR3nt: TGTGCCAGCAGCGTAGGGGACTCGGTCGGTGAGCAGTTCTTC; CDR3aa: CASSVGDSVGEQFF
d_gene: -; j_gene: TRBJ1-1; abundance: -; v_gene: TRBV6-5; CDR3nt: TGTGCCAGCACCCCGACAGAGAACACTGAAGCTTTCTTT; CDR3aa: CASTPTENTEAFF
d_gene: TRBD2; j_gene: TRBJ2-3; abundance: few; v_gene: TRBV28; CDR3nt: TGTGCCAGCAGTTTATCATATTCTAGCGGGGCAACAGATACGCAGTATTTT; CDR3aa: CASSLSYSSGATDTQYF